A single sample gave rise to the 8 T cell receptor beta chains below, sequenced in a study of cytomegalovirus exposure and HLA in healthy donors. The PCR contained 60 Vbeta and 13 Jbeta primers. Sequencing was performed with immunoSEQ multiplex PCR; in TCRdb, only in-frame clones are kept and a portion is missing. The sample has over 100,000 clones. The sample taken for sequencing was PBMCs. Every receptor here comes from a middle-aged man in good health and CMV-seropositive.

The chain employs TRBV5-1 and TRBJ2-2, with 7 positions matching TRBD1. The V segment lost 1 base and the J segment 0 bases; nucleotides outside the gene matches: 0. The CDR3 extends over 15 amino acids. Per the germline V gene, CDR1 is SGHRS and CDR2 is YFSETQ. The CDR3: CASSLTGANTGELFF. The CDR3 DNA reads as TGCGCCAGCAGCTTGACAGGGGCGAACACCGGGGAGCTGTTTTTT.

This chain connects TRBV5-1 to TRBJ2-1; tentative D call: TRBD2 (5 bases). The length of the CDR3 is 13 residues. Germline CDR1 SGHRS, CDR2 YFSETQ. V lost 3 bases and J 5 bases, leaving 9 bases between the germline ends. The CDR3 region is CASSSGLNNEQFF. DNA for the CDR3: TGCGCCAGCAGCTCTGGACTGAACAATGAGCAGTTCTTC.

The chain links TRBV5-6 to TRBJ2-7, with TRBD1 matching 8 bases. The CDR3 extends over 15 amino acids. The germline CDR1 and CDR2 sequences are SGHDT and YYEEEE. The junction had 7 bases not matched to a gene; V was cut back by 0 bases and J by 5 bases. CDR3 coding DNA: TGTGCCAGCAGCTTGGCCTCCCGGACAGGGAACGAGCAGTACTTC. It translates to CASSLASRTGNEQYF. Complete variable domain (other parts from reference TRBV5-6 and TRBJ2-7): DAGVTQSPTHLIKTRGQQVTLRCSPKSGHDTVSWYQQALGQGPQFIFQYYEEEERQRGNFPDRFSGHQFPNYSSELNVNALLLGDSALYLCASSLASRTGNEQYFGPGTRLTVT.

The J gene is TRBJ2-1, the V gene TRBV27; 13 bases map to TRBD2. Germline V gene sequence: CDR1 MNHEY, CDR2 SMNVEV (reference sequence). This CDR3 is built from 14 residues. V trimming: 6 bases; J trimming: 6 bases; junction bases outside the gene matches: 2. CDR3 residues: CASSTSGRGNEQFF. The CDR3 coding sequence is TGTGCCAGCAGCACTAGCGGGAGGGGCAATGAGCAGTTCTTC.

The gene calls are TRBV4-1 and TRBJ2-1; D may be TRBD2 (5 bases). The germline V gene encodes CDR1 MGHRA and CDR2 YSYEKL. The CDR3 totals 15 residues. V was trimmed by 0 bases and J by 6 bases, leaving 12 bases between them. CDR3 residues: CASSQDLIEGNEQFF. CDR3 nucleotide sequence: TGCGCCAGCAGCCAAGATTTGATAGAGGGCAATGAGCAGTTCTTC.

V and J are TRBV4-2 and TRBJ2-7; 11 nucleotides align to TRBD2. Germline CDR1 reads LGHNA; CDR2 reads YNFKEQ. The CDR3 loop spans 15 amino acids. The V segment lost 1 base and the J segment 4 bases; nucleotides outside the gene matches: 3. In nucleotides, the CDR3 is TGTGCCAGCAGCCAAGCCGGGACTAGCGGTTACGAGCAGTACTTC. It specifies CASSQAGTSGYEQYF.

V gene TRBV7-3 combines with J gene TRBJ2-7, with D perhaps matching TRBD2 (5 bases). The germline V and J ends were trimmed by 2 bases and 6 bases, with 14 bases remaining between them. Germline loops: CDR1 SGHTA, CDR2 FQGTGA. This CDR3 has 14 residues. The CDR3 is CASSLEGPAGEQYF. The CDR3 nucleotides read TGTGCCAGCAGCTTAGAAGGCCCCGCGGGCGAGCAGTACTTC.

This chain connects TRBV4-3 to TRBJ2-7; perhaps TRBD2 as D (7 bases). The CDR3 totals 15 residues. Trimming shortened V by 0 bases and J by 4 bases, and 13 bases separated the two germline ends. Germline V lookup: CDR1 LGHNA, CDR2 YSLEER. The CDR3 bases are TGCGCCAGCAGCCAAGAAGGGGGGGCTTGGTACGAGCAGTACTTC. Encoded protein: CASSQEGGAWYEQYF.